This TCR beta chain was sequenced for a study of Ad26.COV2.S vaccination and SARS-CoV-2 variants. Study details: By the intramuscular route, Ad26.COV2.S was given once, or twice 56 days apart.

Treatment reported: about 20 received Ad26.COV2.S at low or high dose, single or two shots; roughly five received placebo; per-sample allocation not given. Repertoires come from day 63 after the first vaccine or placebo injection. V was pared by 1 base and J by 3 bases, with 13 bases between. Germline V CDR1 and CDR2: GTSNPN, SVGIG (reference sequence). The CDR3 extends over 14 amino acids. Some clones are missing from TCRdb's copy, which holds only in-frame ones; the method was immunoSEQ multiplex PCR. Seen here are 350,000 to 550,000 clones, roughly 89% observed once, and the top ten hold over 2.5%.

The starting material was peripheral blood, obtained in a trial of Ad26.COV2.S vaccine versus placebo. The genes are TRBV30 and TRBJ2-7, with D uncertain. This TCR was sampled from a person aged 18-60 years who received the Ad26.COV2.S COVID-19 vaccine or a placebo. Written as DNA, the CDR3 is TGTGCCTGGAGTGGCGGCCTCACTTACTACGAGCAGTACTTC. Its protein product is CAWSGGLTYYEQYF.